One and the same sample provided the 27 T cell receptor beta chains below, sequenced in a study of T cell changes during pregnancy in multiple sclerosis. Using immunoSEQ multiplex PCR, the repertoire was profiled, and TCRdb retains in-frame clones only, with some absent. The sample yields approximately 48,000 clones, approximately 94% seen once. Sequenced material: CD4+ T cells from peripheral blood mononuclear cells, taken in the second trimester of pregnancy. All receptors come from a female donor with multiple sclerosis, enrolled in a pregnancy study.

The gene calls are TRBV4-3 and TRBJ1-6; D unresolved. The length of the CDR3 is 14 residues. The germline V gene has CDR1 LGHNA and CDR2 YSLEER. V was cut by 5 bases and J by 6 bases, with 11 bases left in between. CDR3 loop: CASSALLGNSPLHF. DNA of the CDR3: TGCGCCAGCAGCGCCCTACTCGGTAATTCACCCCTCCACTTT.

The rearrangement joins TRBV6-1 to TRBJ1-4; D is unresolved. The CDR3 is made up of 15 amino acids. The V gene lost 6 bases and the J gene lost 7 bases, with 18 bases spanning the gap. Germline lookup yields CDR1 MNHNS and CDR2 SASEGT. CDR3 nucleotides: TGTGCCAGCAGGCCGAGGACTCCTGTGGGTGAAAAACTGTTTTTT. Translation gives CASRPRTPVGEKLFF.

The chain is built from TRBV6-4 and TRBJ1-1; 7 positions agree with TRBD1. Germline-derived CDR1 and CDR2 are MRHNA and SNTAGT. The trim removed 6 bases at V and 11 bases at J, leaving 6 bases unmatched. The CDR3 runs 11 residues. The CDR3 spells CASRSGGRAFF. In DNA, the CDR3 is TGTGCCAGCAGATCAGGGGGTAGGGCTTTCTTT.

The J gene is TRBJ2-7, the V gene TRBV7-2; TRBD2 agrees at 8 bases. Trimming at V came to 5 bases and at J to 7 bases, leaving 13 bases not matched to a gene. There are 15 residues in the CDR3. Germline V gene lookup returns CDR1 SGHTA and CDR2 FQGNSA. CDR3 region: CASSALTGGPREQYF. The CDR3 coding sequence is TGTGCCAGCAGCGCCCTGACGGGGGGGCCGAGGGAGCAGTACTTC.

The chain carries TRBV6-6 and TRBJ2-1; possibly TRBD1 for D (5 bases). Deletions cut 7 bases from V and 0 bases from J, with 16 bases between. The CDR3 spans 16 residues. Germline V gene data show CDR1 as MNHNY and CDR2 as SVGAGI (reference sequence). The CDR3 DNA sequence: TGTGCCAGCACCCCTCGGACACCACCCTCCTACAATGAGCAGTTCTTC. This encodes CASTPRTPPSYNEQFF.

V gene TRBV7-3 combines with J gene TRBJ1-1; TRBD1 matches 7 bases. The CDR3 consists of 15 residues. V shed 1 base, J shed 1 base, and the junction held 3 bases outside the gene matches. Germline assignment: CDR1 SGHTA and CDR2 FQGTGA. This CDR3 reads CASSLMGQPNTEAFF. The DNA of the CDR3 is TGTGCCAGCAGCTTAATGGGACAGCCGAACACTGAAGCTTTCTTT.

The chain recombines TRBV27 with TRBJ1-2; 11 bases fit TRBD1. The CDR3 length is 15 residues. The junction had 9 bases not matched to a gene; V was cut back by 4 bases and J by 8 bases. Germline V CDR1 and CDR2: MNHEY, SMNVEV (reference sequence). The CDR3 spells CASSSLPGQGGGYTF. Written as DNA, the CDR3 is TGTGCCAGCAGTTCCCTCCCGGGACAGGGGGGCGGCTACACCTTC.

The genes are TRBV5-1 and TRBJ1-5, with D possibly matching TRBD1 (5 bases). The V gene's germline CDR1 is SGHRS and CDR2 YFSETQ. With 4 bases removed from V and 3 bases from J, the gap between germline ends came to 14 bases. CDR3 length: 15 residues. CDR3 sequence: CASSPEGAPNQPQHF. CDR3 DNA sequence: TGCGCCAGCAGCCCCGAAGGGGCCCCCAATCAGCCCCAGCATTTT.

V gene TRBV11-2 combines with J gene TRBJ2-2; 8 bases map to TRBD2. Germline CDR1 is SGHAT and CDR2 is FQNNGV. CDR3 length equals 17 residues. J gave up 7 bases and V 5 bases, and 15 bases lay outside the gene matches. The CDR3: CASSLRNTGTSIGELFF. The CDR3 nucleotides read TGTGCCAGCAGCCTAAGGAATACCGGGACTAGTATCGGGGAGCTGTTTTTT.

The V call is TRBV5-1, the J call TRBJ2-3; a weak D match, TRBD2 (6 bases). There are 14 residues in the CDR3. V was shortened by 0 bases and J by 4 bases, with 9 bases between the two germline ends. CDR1 is SGHRS and CDR2 is YFSETQ in the germline V gene. CDR3 protein: CASSLAPGADTQYF. CDR3 nucleotide sequence: TGCGCCAGCAGCTTGGCCCCGGGGGCAGATACGCAGTATTTT.

This chain uses TRBV7-9 with TRBJ2-3; tentatively, D is TRBD2 (5 bases). Germline values: CDR1 SEHNR, CDR2 FQNEAQ (reference sequence). The CDR3 has 15 amino acids. V shed 5 bases and J shed 4 bases, with 16 bases lying between them. The CDR3 spells CASSRTRDPPDTQYF. Here the CDR3 DNA reads TGTGCCAGCAGCCGCACTAGGGATCCTCCAGATACGCAGTATTTT. The whole variable domain, remainder taken from reference TRBV7-9 and TRBJ2-3, is DTGVSQNPRHKITKRGQNVTFRCDPISEHNRLYWYRQTLGQGPEFLTYFQNEAQLEKSRLLSDRFSAERPKGSFSTLEIQRTEQGDSAMYLCASSRTRDPPDTQYFGPGTRLTVL.

The chain is built from TRBV16 and TRBJ2-7; D gene uncertain. Germline V lookup: CDR1 KGHSY, CDR2 FQNENV. Trimming left V 3 bases short and J 2 bases short, with 11 bases between. The CDR3 totals 14 residues. The CDR3: CASSHRLNPYEQYF. The CDR3 coding sequence is TGTGCCAGCAGCCACAGGCTCAACCCCTACGAGCAGTACTTC.

The chain is built from TRBV7-2 and TRBJ1-2; 7 bases line up with TRBD1. The CDR3 spans 17 residues. Per germline, CDR1 SGHTA and CDR2 FQGNSA. V was clipped by 5 bases and J by 0 bases; unmatched bases: 12. CDR3 DNA sequence: TGTGCCAGCAGCCAGCCCCAGACAGGGAGGACTAACTATGGCTACACCTTC. Its translation is CASSQPQTGRTNYGYTF.

The chain couples TRBV2 to TRBJ1-6, with D unresolved. V lost 3 bases, J lost 6 bases, and 12 bases lay in between. CDR1 is SNHLY, CDR2 FYNNEI, per germline. The length of the CDR3 is 15 residues. CDR3 in DNA: TGTGCCAGCAGTGACGGTCAGGCCTTTAATTCACCCCTCCACTTT. Residues: CASSDGQAFNSPLHF.

This clone was observed once. This chain connects TRBV18 to TRBJ2-7; D perhaps matches TRBD1 (6 bases). Deletions cut 3 bases from V and 1 base from J, with 10 bases between. Looked up from germline, CDR1 is KGHSH and CDR2 is LQKENI. The CDR3 extends over 14 amino acids. The CDR3, as DNA: TGTGCCAGCTCACCGGGGACACTTTCCTACGAGCAGTACTTC. As protein: CASSPGTLSYEQYF.

The CDR3 DNA is TGTGCCAGCAGCTTATCATGGAACACTGAAGCTTTCTTT. This gives the protein CASSLSWNTEAFF. The J gene is TRBJ1-1, the V gene TRBV7-2; D unresolved. This CDR3 is built from 13 residues. V lost 2 bases and J 1 base, leaving 5 bases between the germline ends. Germline values: CDR1 SGHTA, CDR2 FQGNSA. Looking up the rest from reference TRBV7-2 and TRBJ1-1 gives the full variable domain: GAGVSQSPSNKVTEKGKDVELRCDPISGHTALYWYRQSLGQGLEFLIYFQGNSAPDKSGLPSDRFSAERTGGSVSTLTIQRTQQEDSAVYLCASSLSWNTEAFFGQGTRLTVV.

V and J are TRBV5-6 and TRBJ2-3, with TRBD1 identical over 9 bases. The CDR3 has 15 residues. The V segment lost 0 bases and the J segment 8 bases; nucleotides outside the gene matches: 7. Germline lookup yields CDR1 SGHDT and CDR2 YYEEEE. The CDR3: CASSLVGTGLGTQYF. The CDR3 nucleotides are TGTGCCAGCAGCTTGGTTGGGACAGGGTTGGGTACGCAGTATTTT.

The CDR3 spells CASSMAGNEAFF. The DNA of the CDR3 is TGTGCCAGTAGTATGGCAGGGAATGAAGCTTTCTTT. The chain combines TRBV19 with TRBJ1-1; D may be TRBD1 (5 bases). The length of the CDR3 is 12 residues. V lost 3 bases and J 7 bases, leaving 9 bases between the germline ends. From germline, CDR1 is LNHDA and CDR2 SQIVND (reference sequence).

This rearrangement joins TRBV7-2 to TRBJ2-5, with a tentative D call TRBD1 (6 bases). The germline V gene has CDR1 SGHTA and CDR2 FQGNSA. CDR3 size: 14 residues. V dropped 4 bases and J dropped 5 bases, with 14 bases sitting between them. Written as DNA, the CDR3 is TGTGCCAGCAGCTCAATGAGGGGGACGGAGACCCAGTACTTC. Translation: CASSSMRGTETQYF.

Written as DNA, the CDR3 is TGTGCCAGTAGTACCCGGGACAGGATCAACACCGGGGAGCTGTTTTTT. It codes for CASSTRDRINTGELFF. The V call is TRBV19, the J call TRBJ2-2, with 8 bases identical to TRBD1. Germline trimming cut 4 bases from V and 2 bases from J; bases unmatched to any gene: 6. Germline lookup yields CDR1 LNHDA and CDR2 SQIVND (reference sequence). CDR3 size: 16 residues. Full variable domain (missing parts from reference TRBV19 and TRBJ2-2): DGGITQSPKYLFRKEGQNVTLSCEQNLNHDAMYWYRQDPGQGLRLIYYSQIVNDFQKGDIAEGYSVSREKKESFPLTVTSAQKNPTAFYLCASSTRDRINTGELFFGEGSRLTVL.

In this sample, this clone turned up once. Additional DNA sequences in this sample encode the identical CDR3. The chain joins TRBV29-1 to TRBJ2-7, with D possibly matching TRBD2 (5 bases). Germline V gene sequence: CDR1 SQVTM, CDR2 ANQGSEA. The ends were cut back, 4 bases at V and 3 bases at J, with 10 bases in the middle. The CDR3 totals 12 residues. The CDR3 sequence is CSVVRGNYEQYF. The DNA of the CDR3 is TGCAGCGTTGTTAGAGGGAACTACGAGCAGTACTTC.

This rearrangement joins TRBV9 to TRBJ1-1; D not certain. CDR1 is SGDLS and CDR2 is YYNGEE in the germline V gene. The CDR3 loop spans 13 amino acids. The V end lost 1 base, the J end lost 3 bases, and 7 bases lay between the germline ends. The CDR3 loop reads CASSVIEDTEAFF. The CDR3 region has the DNA TGTGCCAGCAGCGTAATCGAGGACACTGAAGCTTTCTTT.

This chain uses TRBV20-1 with TRBJ2-4; D gene ambiguous. The length of the CDR3 is 11 residues. Germline CDR1 reads DFQATT; CDR2 reads SNEGSKA (reference sequence). Trimming pared 7 bases from V and 5 bases from J, leaving 9 bases between. DNA for the CDR3: TGCAGTGTCCTTATCGAAAACATTCAGTACTTC. Its translation is CSVLIENIQYF.

The table lists this clone with a count of one. The J gene is TRBJ1-1, the V gene TRBV7-6; TRBD1 is a possible D gene (5 bases). From germline, CDR1 is SGHVS and CDR2 FNYEAQ. There are 16 residues in the CDR3. Trimming took off 2 bases at V and 4 bases at J, with 17 bases between the two ends. The CDR3 region has the DNA TGTGCCAGCAGCTTATTGCCCGGGGAGGGGTCCACTGAAGCTTTCTTT. As protein: CASSLLPGEGSTEAFF.

A single count supports this clone. The chain uses TRBV27 and TRBJ1-2, with 11 bases that match TRBD1. The CDR3 spans 15 residues. Trimming took 5 bases from V and 7 from J; bases not matched to a gene: 9. Germline V gene data show CDR1 as MNHEY and CDR2 as SMNVEV (reference sequence). This chain's CDR3 is CASSPRDRGTGGYTF. The CDR3, as DNA: TGTGCCAGCAGTCCTCGGGACAGGGGGACGGGTGGCTACACCTTC.

V gene TRBV4-3 combines with J gene TRBJ2-1, with 10 bases that match TRBD2. The germline V gene encodes CDR1 LGHNA and CDR2 YSLEER. This CDR3 has 19 residues. J lost 3 bases, V lost 2 bases, and 13 bases had no gene match. The CDR3 coding sequence is TGCGCCAGCAGCCAACACGCCGGGATTCAGCGGGGGGGCTACAATGAGCAGTTCTTC. Its translation: CASSQHAGIQRGGYNEQFF.

The V call is TRBV6-1, the J call TRBJ2-1; 9 bases map to TRBD2. The junction had 7 bases not matched to a gene; V was cut back by 6 bases and J by 1 base. The CDR3 spans 16 residues. Looked up from germline, CDR1 is MNHNS and CDR2 is SASEGT. This CDR3 is CASRESLAGSYNEQFF. Written as DNA, the CDR3 is TGTGCCAGCAGGGAATCTCTAGCGGGGTCCTACAATGAGCAGTTCTTC.